This T cell receptor (beta chain) was obtained from a study of T-cell reconstitution after alpha-beta-depleted transplantation in children. Study results and caveats: In patients about two months after transplant, alpha-beta T cells reportedly arose from several hundred expanded graft clones. After one year, T-cell counts and TCRbeta diversity mostly came from new T cells.

Concerning this clonotype itself: Its target is unknown.

The ends were cut back, 3 bases at V and 5 bases at J, with 26 bases in the middle. This CDR3 is built from 18 residues. The V gene's germline CDR1 is MNHNS and CDR2 SASEGT. Unique molecular identifiers tagged the TCRbeta library. In TCRdb, the PCR reads were re-called with MiXCR into one record per CDR3 protein. The sample has around 100,000 distinct CDR3 sequences, under 13% seen once. The sequence was collected from a boy younger than 10 with acute lymphoblastic leukemia, due to receive a stem cell transplant. The rearrangement joins TRBV6-1 to TRBJ2-7, with a tentative D call TRBD2 (6 bases). This material consisted of PBMCs, taken before TCRalphabeta/CD19-depleted stem cell transplant. This CDR3 reads CASSDAPFAGPGRNEQYF. DNA of the CDR3: TGTGCCAGCAGTGACGCCCCTTTCGCGGGACCGGGTCGGAACGAGCAGTACTTC.